The present TCR beta chain was sequenced within a study of identical twins. The CDR3 is 13 residues long. Per germline, CDR1 MNHNS and CDR2 SASEGT. V lost 6 bases to trimming and J lost 7 bases; unmatched junction nucleotides: 6. One entry per CDR3 protein results from TCRdb running MiXCR on the 5' RACE reads. The sample consists of roughly 540,000 distinct CDR3 sequences, approximately 22% of them appearing once. This same sample was also taken into another study, of T cells expressing NK-cell markers. This second study says: All TCR beta repertoires analysed originated from sorted CD3+CD56+NKG2C+, CD3+CD56+NKG2C- and CD3+CD56-NKG2C+ T cells. Of the CD8+ T cell pool in roughly six donors, roughly 1.0-8% was accounted for by dominant NKG2C+ clonotypes. In a handful of donors, these clonotypes also led the CD3+CD56-NKG2C+ fraction. The study did not resolve the HCMV specificity of expanded NKG2C+ T cell clones.

The receptor's source is a woman between 18 and 29 years old in good health. The chain uses TRBV6-1 and TRBJ1-2; the match to TRBD1 covers 9 bases. The sequenced sample consisted of CD4+ T cells sorted from blood. The CDR3 sequence is CASRSDRGGGYTF. CDR3 coding DNA: TGTGCCAGCAGATCGGACAGGGGTGGTGGCTACACCTTC.